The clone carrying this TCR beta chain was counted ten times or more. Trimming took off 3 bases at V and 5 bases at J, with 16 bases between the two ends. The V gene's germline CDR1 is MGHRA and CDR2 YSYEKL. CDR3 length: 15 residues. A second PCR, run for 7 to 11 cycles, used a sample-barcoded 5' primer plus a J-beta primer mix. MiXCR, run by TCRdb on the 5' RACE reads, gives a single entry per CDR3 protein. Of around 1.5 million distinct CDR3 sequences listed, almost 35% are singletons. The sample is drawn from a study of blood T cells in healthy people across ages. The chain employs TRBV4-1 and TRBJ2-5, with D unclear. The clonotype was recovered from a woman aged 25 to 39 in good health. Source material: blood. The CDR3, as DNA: TGCGCCAGCAGCCACAGCCACCCCGCGAAGGAGACCCAGTACTTC. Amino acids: CASSHSHPAKETQYF.